Detailed here is one TCR beta chain. Its antigen target is currently unknown. Per-nucleotide qualities are absent, and no much larger clonotype sits a single base away. This sample stems from a study of technical replicates of blood from a handful of donors (dated by TCRdb to about 2017). Libraries were prepared through the immunoSEQ multiplex PCR assay. In its TCRdb copy, this immuneACCESS table keeps in-frame sequences only and misses some clones. Where compared with another copy, unresolved V genes explain less than half of these, and the others have no known cause. The sample table contains 87,000 or so clones; only one count was recorded for 90% to 95% of them. Of the sample, 0.27% is held by the ten largest clones. Taken from cysteine to phenylalanine, the CDR3 has 14 residues. Only the CDR3 region is kept as DNA, spanning 42 bases read in frame from base 1. Based on the germline V gene, the CDR1 and CDR2 sequences are MDHEN and SYDVKM. Trimming costs V 2 bases and J 5 bases, and their ends lie 12 bases apart.

The chain joins TRBV28 to TRBJ1-2, and the D gene may be TRBD1, 6 bases matching. Sequenced material: T cells isolated from PBMCs. This clonotype was obtained from a human donor in good health. The nucleotide sequence is TGTGCCAGCAGTTTAGAGGGGGTTAGGTATGGCTACACCTTC. It encodes CASSLEGVRYGYTF.